The clone carrying this T cell receptor (beta chain) was found many times. Germline values: CDR1 LGHNA, CDR2 YNFKEQ. V was shortened by 1 base and J by 1 base, with 7 bases between the two germline ends. The CDR3 runs to 15 residues. The entry originates in a study of response to subunit inactivated influenza vaccine. TCRdb reanalysed the RT-PCR reads using MiXCR and keeps one entry per CDR3 protein. The repertoire holds 400,000 to 650,000 distinct CDR3 sequences, 7.2% seen once, with 10% to 15% in the top ten. The sample consisted of PBMCs from blood, taken less than 25 months after vaccination. The chain recombines TRBV4-2 with TRBJ1-4; D uncertain. The sequence derives from a man between 50 and 75 years old who received an inactivated influenza vaccine. The CDR3 reads CASSQGQLTNEKLFF. CDR3 bases: TGTGCCAGCAGCCAAGGGCAGCTAACTAATGAAAAACTGTTTTTT.